Below are 13 T cell receptor beta chains sequenced from a single sample in a study of blood T cells in healthy people across ages. Next came a second PCR, run for about 7 to 12 cycles, which used a sample-barcoded 5' primer along with a J-beta primer mix. TCRdb reanalysed the 5' RACE reads using MiXCR and keeps one entry per CDR3 protein. The sample yields 580,000 or so distinct CDR3 sequences, more than 45% seen once. The sequencing input was blood. These TCRs come from an elderly man in good health.

Concerning this clonotype: A junction end diverges from the germline sequence, so it may reflect a read error. The chain recombines TRBV7-9 with TRBJ1-4; weak D call: TRBD1 (5 bases). CDR3 length: 12 residues. The germline CDR1 and CDR2 sequences are SEHNR and FQNEAQ (reference sequence). The CDR3 here is CDSSSWGEKLFF. In nucleotides, the CDR3 is TGTGACAGCAGCTCGTGGGGGGAAAAACTGTTTTTT.

There are a few counts of this clonotype. This chain links TRBV9 with TRBJ2-1; 9 nucleotides align to TRBD2. Germline V gene data show CDR1 as SGDLS and CDR2 as YYNGEE. V dropped 4 bases and J dropped 9; count of bases not matched to a gene: 11. The CDR3 loop spans 15 amino acids. DNA of the CDR3: TGTGCCAGCAGCCCCAGTGTAGCGGGAGTATCTGAGCAGTTCTTC. This encodes CASSPSVAGVSEQFF.

V is TRBV6-2 or TRBV6-3 and J is TRBJ2-7; the match to TRBD2 covers 15 bases. V lost 4 bases, J lost 1 base, and 5 bases stayed unmatched. Germline loops: CDR1 MNHEY, CDR2 SVGEGT. The CDR3 loop spans 17 amino acids. CDR3 nucleotide sequence: TGTGCCAGCAGTTCCATGGGACTAGCGGGAGGTTCCTACGAGCAGTACTTC. As protein: CASSSMGLAGGSYEQYF.

In its sample, this clonotype was seen a few times. The chain has TRBV27 and TRBJ2-5, with D perhaps matching TRBD1 (6 bases). From germline, CDR1 is MNHEY and CDR2 SMNVEV (reference sequence). CDR3 length: 13 amino acids. V shed 5 bases and J shed 11 bases, with 18 bases lying between them. CDR3 sequence: CASSPTQGVRQYF. The DNA for the CDR3 is TGTGCCAGCAGTCCTACACAGGGTGTTAGGCAGTACTTC.

The chain joins TRBV3-1 to TRBJ1-2, with unresolved D. The CDR3 runs to 14 residues. The ends were cut back, 0 bases at V and 2 bases at J, with 7 bases in the middle. CDR1 LGHDT and CDR2 YNNKEL come from the germline V gene (reference sequence). The CDR3 region is CASSQDTQNYGYTF. The CDR3, as DNA: TGTGCCAGCAGCCAAGACACTCAGAACTATGGCTACACCTTC.

The chain joins TRBV20-1 to TRBJ1-5; tentative D call: TRBD1 (6 bases). V gave up 0 bases and J gave up 6 bases, with 15 bases separating them. The CDR3 sequence is 15 residues long. Germline V gene sequence: CDR1 DFQATT, CDR2 SNEGSKA (reference sequence). The CDR3 protein is CSARDPGGAGQPQHF. The CDR3 coding sequence is TGCAGTGCTAGAGATCCGGGGGGGGCGGGTCAGCCCCAGCATTTT.

A note on this clonotype: This CDR3 is missing its conserved last phenylalanine or tryptophan, likely due to a read error. The genes are TRBV6-6 and TRBJ2-6; D is possibly TRBD1 (6 bases). The CDR3 is 16 amino acids. Germline assignment: CDR1 MNHNY and CDR2 SVGAGI (reference sequence). The CDR3 spells CASSFPRGAGANLLTS. Here the CDR3 DNA reads TGTGCCAGCAGTTTTCCCAGGGGAGCTGGGGCCAACCTCCTGACTTCC.

This clonotype appeared many times. The chain joins TRBV7-9 to TRBJ2-1; 11 nucleotides match TRBD2. In germline, CDR1 is SEHNR, CDR2 FQNEAQ (reference sequence). Trimming removed 6 bases from V and 4 bases from J; junction bases left unmatched: 5. There are 15 residues in the CDR3. CDR3 sequence reads: CASRRRTSGYNEQFF. The CDR3 bases are TGTGCCAGCAGGAGGAGGACTAGCGGGTACAATGAGCAGTTCTTC.

This rearrangement joins TRBV20-1 to TRBJ2-4, with 7 bases that match TRBD2. The J call is doubtful: the DNA matches TRBJ2-5 better. Germline-derived CDR1 and CDR2 are DFQATT and SNEGSKA (reference sequence). This CDR3 has 13 amino acids. The CDR3 DNA reads as TGCAGTGCTAGTACTAGCGAGAGAGAGACCCAGTACTTC. Its translation: CSASTSERETQYF.

This clonotype has only a few counts. The rearrangement uses TRBV7-9 and TRBJ2-7; D may be TRBD2 (6 bases). Germline values: CDR1 SEHNR, CDR2 FQNEAQ (reference sequence). This CDR3 region has 16 residues. V was trimmed by 2 bases and J by 3 bases, leaving 17 bases between them. The CDR3 DNA sequence: TGTGCCAGCAGCTTACTCCTGTGGGGGGAATACTACGAGCAGTACTTC. Encoded protein: CASSLLLWGEYYEQYF.

The rearrangement joins TRBV20-1 to TRBJ1-2; no clear D. Germline-derived CDR1 and CDR2 are DFQATT and SNEGSKA (reference sequence). The CDR3 length is 14 residues. Trimming removed 0 bases from V and 4 bases from J, with 12 bases in between. The CDR3 sequence is CSARDEVTIYGYTF. The CDR3 DNA sequence: TGCAGTGCTAGAGACGAGGTGACTATCTATGGCTACACCTTC.

The chain links TRBV10-3 to TRBJ2-2; TRBD2 matches at 11 bases. The CDR3 has 15 amino acids. Trimming cost V 8 bases and J 1 base; bases outside gene matches: 3. CDR1 and CDR2 (germline): ENHRY, SYGVKD. The CDR3 loop is CAIGTSGRNTGELFF. The CDR3, as DNA: TGTGCCATCGGAACTAGCGGGAGGAACACCGGGGAGCTGTTTTTT.

This clonotype has just a few counts. The chain couples TRBV20-1 to TRBJ1-5, with D possibly TRBD1 on 6 matching bases. There are 15 residues in the CDR3. V was trimmed by 3 bases and J by 6 bases, leaving 18 bases between them. Germline V gene lookup returns CDR1 DFQATT and CDR2 SNEGSKA (reference sequence). For the CDR3, the DNA is TGCAGTGCTAGGCCCCCGGTACAGGGCAGTCAGCCCCAGCATTTT. Its protein product is CSARPPVQGSQPQHF.